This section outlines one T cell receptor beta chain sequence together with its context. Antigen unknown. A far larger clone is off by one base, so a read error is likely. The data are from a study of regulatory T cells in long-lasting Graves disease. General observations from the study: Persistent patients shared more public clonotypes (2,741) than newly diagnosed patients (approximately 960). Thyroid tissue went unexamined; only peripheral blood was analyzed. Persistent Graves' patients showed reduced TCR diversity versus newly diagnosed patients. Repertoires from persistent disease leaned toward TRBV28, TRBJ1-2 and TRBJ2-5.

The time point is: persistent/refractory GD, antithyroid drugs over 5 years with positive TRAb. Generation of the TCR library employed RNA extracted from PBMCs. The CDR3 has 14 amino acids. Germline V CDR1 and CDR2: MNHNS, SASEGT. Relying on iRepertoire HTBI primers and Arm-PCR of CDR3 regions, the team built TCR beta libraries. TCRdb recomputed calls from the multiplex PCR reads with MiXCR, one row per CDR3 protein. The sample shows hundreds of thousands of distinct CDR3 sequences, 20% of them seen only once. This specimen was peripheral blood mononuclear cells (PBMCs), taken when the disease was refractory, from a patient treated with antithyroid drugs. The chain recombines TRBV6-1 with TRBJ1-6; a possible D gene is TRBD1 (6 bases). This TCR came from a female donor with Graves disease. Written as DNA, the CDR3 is TGTGCCAGCAGTCTCGACAGGCCGGGTTCACTCCTCCACTTT. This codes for CASSLDRPGSLLHF.